The clone carrying this TCR beta chain appeared a few times. PCR was performed a second time for about 6 to 12 cycles using a sample-barcoded 5' primer and a J-beta primer mix. TCRdb analysed the 5' RACE reads with MiXCR anew, one entry per CDR3 protein. The sample lists some 760,000 distinct CDR3 sequences, 20% to 25% occurring once. This sample was taken from a study of blood T cells in healthy people across ages. In germline, CDR1 is SQVTM, CDR2 ANQGSEA. V was clipped by 4 bases and J by 6 bases, with 13 bases between them. CDR3 length equals 12 residues. These same data were also listed under a study on T cells of mothers and their children.

The TCR was taken from a boy between 10 and 17 years old in good health. The sequenced material came from blood. The chain has TRBV29-1 and TRBJ2-7; D may be TRBD2 (6 bases). CDR3 DNA: TGCAGCGTTGGGATTTCTAGCGTCGAGCAGTACTTC. Its protein is CSVGISSVEQYF.